This is a list of T cell receptor beta chains from one sample in a study of CD8 T cells in Susac syndrome. TCRdb reprocessed the immunoSEQ multiplex PCR reads via MiXCR and lists one record per CDR3 protein. In the table there are 150,000 or so distinct CDR3 sequences, 95% of which are singletons. The specimen sequenced was CD4+ T cells from PBMCs. The receptors were sampled from a human donor with Susac syndrome. CDR3s include the opening cysteine and the closing phenylalanine or tryptophan. D genes are given only for firm matches. Some rows have no size entry. The others give once, few or many, or a class for an expanded clone.

j_call clone_size v_call d_call cdr3_nt cdr3_aa
TRBJ2-6 - TRBV11-2 TRBD1 TGTGCCAGCAGCTTAGTTAAACGGGACAGGTACTCTGGGGCCAACGTCCTGACTTTC CASSLVKRDRYSGANVLTF
TRBJ1-1 - TRBV20-1 - TGCAGTCTCCGGGGCCTGAACACTGAAGCTTTCTTT CSLRGLNTEAFF
TRBJ1-2 - TRBV12-3/TRBV12-4 - TGTGCCAGCAGTTCCCGAGGGTATGGCTACACCTTC CASSSRGYGYTF
TRBJ1-1 - TRBV5-1 - TGCGCCAGCAGCCGTGAGGTGGAGAACACTGAAGCTTTCTTT CASSREVENTEAFF
TRBJ1-6 - TRBV30 - TGTGCCTGGAGTGGGGGTGGTCCACCCCTCCACTTT CAWSGGGPPLHF
TRBJ1-2 - TRBV15 - TGTGCCACCAGCTTGGTCAAGGGGGGGAATGGCTACACCTTC CATSLVKGGNGYTF
TRBJ2-4 - TRBV7-6 - TGTGCCAGCAGCTTTCGGGATGGGGACATTCAGTACTTC CASSFRDGDIQYF
TRBJ2-7 - TRBV4-1 TRBD1 TGCGCCAGCAGCGGGTGGACAGGGAGGACCTACGAGCAGTACTTC CASSGWTGRTYEQYF
TRBJ1-2 - TRBV29-1 - TGCAGCGTGACGGGGCCGCGAAATGGCTACACCTTC CSVTGPRNGYTF
TRBJ2-1 - TRBV11-1 - TGTGCCAGCAGCTTAGCGGAGGAGTACAATGAGCAGTTCTTC CASSLAEEYNEQFF
TRBJ2-3 - TRBV20-1 - TGCAGTGCTAGAACGGAGGGACTCACAGATACGCAGTATTTT CSARTEGLTDTQYF
TRBJ2-1 - TRBV5-4 TRBD1 TGTGCCAGCACCCCAACCCGGGACAGGCCCCATGAGCAGTTCTTC CASTPTRDRPHEQFF
TRBJ1-5 - TRBV30 - TGTGCCTGGAGTGTAGGGGGGCATAGCAATCAGCCCCAGCATTTT CAWSVGGHSNQPQHF
TRBJ1-2 - TRBV4-1 TRBD1 TGCGCCAGCAGCCAGCTTCCGGGACAGGGGGCTAACGGCTACACCTTC CASSQLPGQGANGYTF
TRBJ2-7 - TRBV5-6 - TGTGCCAGCAGCACCAGGGGTCACGAGCAGTACTTC CASSTRGHEQYF
TRBJ2-2 once TRBV6-4 - TGTGCCAGCAGTGACTCTGCCTCCGGGGAGCTGTTTTTT CASSDSASGELFF
TRBJ2-7 - TRBV11-3 - TGTGCCAGCAGCTCCGAGCTGACGGGCGAGCAGTACTTC CASSSELTGEQYF
TRBJ2-1 - TRBV12-3/TRBV12-4 TRBD2 TGTGCCAGCAGTTTAGGACTAGCGGGAGGCCGTCGCCTCTTC CASSLGLAGGRRLF
TRBJ1-2 few TRBV7-2 - TGTGCCACCCTGGGCATTACGTATGGCTACACCTTC CATLGITYGYTF
TRBJ2-2 - TRBV12-3/TRBV12-4 - TGTGCCAGCAACAACAGGGCGTCCGGGGAGCTGTTTTTT CASNNRASGELFF
TRBJ1-2 - TRBV28 - TGTGCCAGCAGGTGGGGAGGGAGCTACACCTTC CASRWGGSYTF
TRBJ1-2 - TRBV7-9 - TGTGCCAGCAGCTTAGGGCAGGCCCCTAACTATGGCTACACCTTC CASSLGQAPNYGYTF
TRBJ1-5 once TRBV12-5 - TGTGCTAGTGGTTTGGGGAGCAATCAGCCCCAGCATTTT CASGLGSNQPQHF
TRBJ2-5 - TRBV5-1 - TGCGCCAGCAGCGGGCAGGGGAGAAGAGGGCAAGAGACCCAGTACTTC CASSGQGRRGQETQYF
TRBJ2-6 - TRBV5-6 - TGTGCCAGCAGCACTGGGGGCTCTGGGGCCAACGTCCTGACTTTC CASSTGGSGANVLTF
TRBJ2-3 - TRBV4-1 TRBD1 TGCGCCAGCAGCCACGGACGACGGGCGGGACAGGGCTGGACAGATACGCAGTATTTT CASSHGRRAGQGWTDTQYF
TRBJ2-7 - TRBV12-3/TRBV12-4 TRBD2 TGTGCCAGCAGGGCTAGCGGGATGTCCTACGAGCAGTACTTC CASRASGMSYEQYF
TRBJ1-2 once TRBV2 - TGTGCCAGCAGTCCGGATATAGGCTACACCTTC CASSPDIGYTF
TRBJ1-2 - TRBV29-1 TRBD1 TGCAGCGTTGAAGTCCAACGACAGGGGAACTATGGCTACACCTTC CSVEVQRQGNYGYTF
TRBJ2-7 - TRBV20-1 TRBD2 TGCAGTGTTTCGGGAGGGGGGACCTACGAGCAGTACTTC CSVSGGGTYEQYF
TRBJ1-1 - TRBV7-2 TRBD1 TGTGCCAGCAGGCCGGGGACAGTGAACACTGAAGCTTTCTTT CASRPGTVNTEAFF
TRBJ2-1 - TRBV24-1 - TGTGCCACCAGTGATTGCCCCAATGAGCAGTTCTTC CATSDCPNEQFF
TRBJ1-1 - TRBV30 - TGTGCCTGGAGCAAGAGGGGCACTGAAGCTTTCTTT CAWSKRGTEAFF
TRBJ2-7 - TRBV20-1 - TGCAGTGCTCCGCCCCAAGGGAAGGGACTCTACGAGCAGTACTTC CSAPPQGKGLYEQYF
TRBJ2-1 - TRBV6-5 TRBD2 TGTGCCAGCAGTTACTCGTGGGAGGGCGGCAATGAGCAGTTCTTC CASSYSWEGGNEQFF
TRBJ1-1 - TRBV7-3 - TGTGCCAGCAGCCAAGCCCAGAACACTGAAGCTTTCTTT CASSQAQNTEAFF
TRBJ1-2 - TRBV7-2 - TGTGCCAGCAGCTTCCCGAAGGCTGGCTACACCTTC CASSFPKAGYTF
TRBJ2-5 - TRBV12-3/TRBV12-4 - TGTGCCAGCAGTTTCATCTGGCTGGAGACCCAGTACTTC CASSFIWLETQYF
TRBJ2-3 - TRBV9 - TGTGCCAGCAGCGTAGCGTCCCAGGTTAGCGTCGGTACGCAGTATTTT CASSVASQVSVGTQYF
TRBJ2-7 - TRBV25-1 - TGTGCCAGCAGATGGTTGGGCGAGCAGTACTTC CASRWLGEQYF
TRBJ1-1 - TRBV27 - TGTGCCAGCAGGGGTCTCGGTGGGGGGATGAACACTGAAGCTTTCTTT CASRGLGGGMNTEAFF
TRBJ1-1 - TRBV30 - TGTGCCTGGAAGGAGTACACTGAAGCTTTCTTT CAWKEYTEAFF
TRBJ2-1 - TRBV25-1 TRBD2 TGTGCCAGCAGTGAGCCGGGGGGGACTAGTCTCGATGAGCAGTTCTTC CASSEPGGTSLDEQFF
TRBJ2-1 - TRBV29-1 TRBD2 TGCAGCGTTGGGGCGACTAGCTTCAACAATGAGCAGTTCTTC CSVGATSFNNEQFF
TRBJ1-1 - TRBV4-1 - TGCGCCAGCAGCACGAACAGGTATTCCACTGAAGCTTTCTTT CASSTNRYSTEAFF
TRBJ1-2 - TRBV28 TRBD1 TGTGCCAGCAGTTTGGCGACAGGGGCCCGTGGCTATGGCTACACCTTC CASSLATGARGYGYTF
TRBJ2-7 - TRBV18 TRBD2 TGTGCCAGCTCACCCGGGGGGGTCTACGAGCAGTACTTC CASSPGGVYEQYF
TRBJ2-3 - TRBV5-8 - TGTGCCAGCAGAAGGAGGGGAGATACGCAGTATTTT CASRRRGDTQYF
TRBJ2-3 - TRBV7-2 TRBD1 TGTGCCAGCAGCCTACAGCAGGGGGCAGGTGCAGATACGCAGTATTTT CASSLQQGAGADTQYF
TRBJ2-2 - TRBV7-9 - TGTGCCAGCAGGGAAGTAGCGAACACCGGGGAGCTGTTTTTT CASREVANTGELFF
TRBJ2-1 - TRBV7-2 - TGTGCCAGCAGCGCAGACAGGCGCTCCTACAATGAGCAGTTCTTC CASSADRRSYNEQFF
TRBJ2-1 once TRBV20-1 - TGCAGTGTAACCAAGGGCGGTAGCTACGTCGGGAATGAGCAGTTCTTC CSVTKGGSYVGNEQFF
TRBJ2-7 - TRBV12-3/TRBV12-4 TRBD1 TGTGCCAGCGTGGACCGGGGCAGGGGGCGCTCCCCCTACGAGCAGTACTTC CASVDRGRGRSPYEQYF
TRBJ2-7 - TRBV30 - TGTGCCTGGAGTCCCCCCAACCATTACTACGAGCAGTACTTC CAWSPPNHYYEQYF
TRBJ2-6 - TRBV30 - TGTGCCTGGAGTGTACCCCTCGCCAGTCAGGGGACTGCTGGGGCCAACGTCCTGACTTTC CAWSVPLASQGTAGANVLTF